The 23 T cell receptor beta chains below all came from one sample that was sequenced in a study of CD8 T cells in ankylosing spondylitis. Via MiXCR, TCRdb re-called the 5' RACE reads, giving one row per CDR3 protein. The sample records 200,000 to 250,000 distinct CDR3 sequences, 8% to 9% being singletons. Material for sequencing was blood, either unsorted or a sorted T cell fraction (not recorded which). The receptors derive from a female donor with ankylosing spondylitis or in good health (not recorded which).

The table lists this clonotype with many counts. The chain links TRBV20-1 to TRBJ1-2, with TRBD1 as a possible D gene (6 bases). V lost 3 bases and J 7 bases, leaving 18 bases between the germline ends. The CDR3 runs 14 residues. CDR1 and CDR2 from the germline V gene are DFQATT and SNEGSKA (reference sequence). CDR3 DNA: TGCAGTGCTAGTCTAGCCCAACAGGGAGGTGGCTACACCTTC. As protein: CSASLAQQGGGYTF.

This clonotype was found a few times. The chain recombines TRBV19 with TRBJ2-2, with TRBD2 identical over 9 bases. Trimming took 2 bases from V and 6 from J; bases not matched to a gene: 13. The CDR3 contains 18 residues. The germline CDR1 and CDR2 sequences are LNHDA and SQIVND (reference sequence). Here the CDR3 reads CASSIYGTSRGNAGELFF. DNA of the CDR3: TGTGCCAGTAGTATATATGGGACTAGCAGGGGAAATGCCGGGGAGCTGTTTTTT.

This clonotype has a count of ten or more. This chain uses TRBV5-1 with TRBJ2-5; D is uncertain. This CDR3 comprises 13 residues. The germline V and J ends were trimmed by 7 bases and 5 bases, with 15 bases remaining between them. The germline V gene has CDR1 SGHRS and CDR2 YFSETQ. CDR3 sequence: CASAAIRQETQYF. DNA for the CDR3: TGCGCCAGCGCTGCCATTCGCCAGGAGACCCAGTACTTC.

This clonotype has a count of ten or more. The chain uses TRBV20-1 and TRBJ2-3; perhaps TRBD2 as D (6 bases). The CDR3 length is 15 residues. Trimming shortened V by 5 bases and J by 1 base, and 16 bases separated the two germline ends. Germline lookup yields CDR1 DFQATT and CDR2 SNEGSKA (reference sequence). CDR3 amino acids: CSAPLSGVGTDTQYF. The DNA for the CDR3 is TGCAGTGCTCCTTTATCGGGAGTAGGCACAGATACGCAGTATTTT.

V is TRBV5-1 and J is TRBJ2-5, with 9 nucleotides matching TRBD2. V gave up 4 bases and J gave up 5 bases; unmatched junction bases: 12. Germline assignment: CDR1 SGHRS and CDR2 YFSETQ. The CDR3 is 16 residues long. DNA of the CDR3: TGCGCCAGCAGCCCGGAGCTGGCGGGAGGGCCGGAGACCCAGTACTTC. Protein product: CASSPELAGGPETQYF.

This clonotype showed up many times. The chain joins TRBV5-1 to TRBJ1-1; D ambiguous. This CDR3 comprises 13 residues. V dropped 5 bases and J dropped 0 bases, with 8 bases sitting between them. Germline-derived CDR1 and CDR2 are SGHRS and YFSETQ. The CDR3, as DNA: TGCGCCAGCAGAGGAATTATGAACACTGAAGCTTTCTTT. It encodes CASRGIMNTEAFF.

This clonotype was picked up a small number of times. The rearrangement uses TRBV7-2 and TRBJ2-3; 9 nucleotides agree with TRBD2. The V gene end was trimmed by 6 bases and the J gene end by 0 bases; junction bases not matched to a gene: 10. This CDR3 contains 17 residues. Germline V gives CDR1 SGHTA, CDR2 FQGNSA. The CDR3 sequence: CASSSGTSFSSTDTQYF. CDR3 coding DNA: TGTGCCAGCAGTTCCGGGACTAGCTTTTCTAGCACAGATACGCAGTATTTT.

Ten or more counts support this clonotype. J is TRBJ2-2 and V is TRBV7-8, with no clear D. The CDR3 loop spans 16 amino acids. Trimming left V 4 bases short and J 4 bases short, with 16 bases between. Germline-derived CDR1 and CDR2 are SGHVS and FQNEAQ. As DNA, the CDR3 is TGTGCCAGCAGCTCCGCTCAAAAGTACGCCACCGGGGAGCTGTTTTTT. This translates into CASSSAQKYATGELFF.

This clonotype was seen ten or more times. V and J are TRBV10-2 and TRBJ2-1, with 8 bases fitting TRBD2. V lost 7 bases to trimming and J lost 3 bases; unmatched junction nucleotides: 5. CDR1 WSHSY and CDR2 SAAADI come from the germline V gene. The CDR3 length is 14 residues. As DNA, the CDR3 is TGCGCCAGCAAGGGACTAGGGGACTACAATGAGCAGTTCTTC. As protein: CASKGLGDYNEQFF.

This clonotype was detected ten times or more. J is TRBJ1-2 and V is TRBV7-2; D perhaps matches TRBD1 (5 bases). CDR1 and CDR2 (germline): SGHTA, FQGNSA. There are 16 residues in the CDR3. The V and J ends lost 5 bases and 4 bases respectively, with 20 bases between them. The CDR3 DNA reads TGTGCCAGCAGCCACCAACACAGGACGGGGAGCTATGGCTACACCTTC. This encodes CASSHQHRTGSYGYTF.

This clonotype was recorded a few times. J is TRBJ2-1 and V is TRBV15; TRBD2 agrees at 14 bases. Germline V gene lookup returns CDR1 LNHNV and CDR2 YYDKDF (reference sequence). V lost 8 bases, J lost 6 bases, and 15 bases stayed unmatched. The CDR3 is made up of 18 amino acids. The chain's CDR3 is CATSGPLGLAGVINEQFF. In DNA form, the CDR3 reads TGTGCCACCTCGGGGCCTCTGGGACTAGCGGGAGTTATCAATGAGCAGTTCTTC.

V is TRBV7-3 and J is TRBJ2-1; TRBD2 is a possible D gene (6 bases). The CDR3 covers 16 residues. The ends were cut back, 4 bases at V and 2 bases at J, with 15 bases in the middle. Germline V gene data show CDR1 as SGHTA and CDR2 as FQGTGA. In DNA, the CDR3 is TGTGCCAGCAGCTCTGGAGGGCGCGGGGCCTACAATGAGCAGTTCTTC. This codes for CASSSGGRGAYNEQFF.

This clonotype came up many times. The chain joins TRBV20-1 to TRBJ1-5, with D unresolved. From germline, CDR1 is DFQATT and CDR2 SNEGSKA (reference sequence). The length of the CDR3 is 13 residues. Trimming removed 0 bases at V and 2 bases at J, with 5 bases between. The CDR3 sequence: CSAREGGNQPQHF. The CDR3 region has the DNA TGCAGTGCTAGAGAGGGCGGCAATCAGCCCCAGCATTTT.

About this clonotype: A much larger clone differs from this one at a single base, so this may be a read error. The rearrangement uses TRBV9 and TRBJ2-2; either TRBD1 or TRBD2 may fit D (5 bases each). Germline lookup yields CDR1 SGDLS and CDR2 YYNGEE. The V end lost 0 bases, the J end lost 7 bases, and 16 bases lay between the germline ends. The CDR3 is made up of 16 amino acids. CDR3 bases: TGTGCCAGCAGCGTAGCCCCGATAGGGACCGGCGGGGAGCTGTTTTTT. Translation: CASSVAPIGTGGELFF.

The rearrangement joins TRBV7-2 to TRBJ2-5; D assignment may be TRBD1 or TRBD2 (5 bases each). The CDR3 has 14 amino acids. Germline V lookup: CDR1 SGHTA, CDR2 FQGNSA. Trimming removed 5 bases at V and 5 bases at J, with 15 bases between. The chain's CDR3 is CASSQGPIGETQYF. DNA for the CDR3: TGTGCCAGCAGCCAGGGACCGATTGGGGAGACCCAGTACTTC.

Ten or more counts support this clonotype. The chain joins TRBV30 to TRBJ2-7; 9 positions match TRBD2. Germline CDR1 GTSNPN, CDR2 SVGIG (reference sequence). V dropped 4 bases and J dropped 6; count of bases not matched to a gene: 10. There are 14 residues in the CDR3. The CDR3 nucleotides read TGTGCCTGGACCCCGCGGGAGGGCCGTGGCGAGCAGTACTTC. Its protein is CAWTPREGRGEQYF.

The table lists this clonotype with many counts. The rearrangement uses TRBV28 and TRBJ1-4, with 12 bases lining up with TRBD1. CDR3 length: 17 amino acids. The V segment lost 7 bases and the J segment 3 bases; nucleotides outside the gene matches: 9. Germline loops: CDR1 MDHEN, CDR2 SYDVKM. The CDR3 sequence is CASTGGTGGASNEKLFF. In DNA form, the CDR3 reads TGTGCCAGCACCGGGGGGACAGGGGGCGCGTCTAATGAAAAACTGTTTTTT.

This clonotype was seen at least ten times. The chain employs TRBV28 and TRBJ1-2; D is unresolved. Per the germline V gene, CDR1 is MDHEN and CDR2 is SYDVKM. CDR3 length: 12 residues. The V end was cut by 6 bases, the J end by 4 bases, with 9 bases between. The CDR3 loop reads CASRSSAYGYTF. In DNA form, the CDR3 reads TGTGCCAGCAGGTCTAGCGCCTATGGCTACACCTTC.

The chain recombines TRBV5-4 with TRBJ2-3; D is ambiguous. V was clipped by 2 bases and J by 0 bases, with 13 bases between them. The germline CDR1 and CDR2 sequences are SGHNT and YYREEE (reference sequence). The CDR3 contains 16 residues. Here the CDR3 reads CASSFSRRRSTDTQYF. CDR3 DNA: TGTGCCAGCAGCTTTTCCCGGAGACGAAGCACAGATACGCAGTATTTT.

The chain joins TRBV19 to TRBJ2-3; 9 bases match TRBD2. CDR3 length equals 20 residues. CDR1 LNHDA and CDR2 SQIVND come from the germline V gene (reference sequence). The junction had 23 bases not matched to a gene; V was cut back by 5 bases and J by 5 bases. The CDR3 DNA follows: TGTGCCAGTAGTCCGCGAGGGACCGTATGGCGGGAGGGCCAGGGAGATACGCAGTATTTT. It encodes CASSPRGTVWREGQGDTQYF. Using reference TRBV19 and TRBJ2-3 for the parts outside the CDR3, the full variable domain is DGGITQSPKYLFRKEGQNVTLSCEQNLNHDAMYWYRQDPGQGLRLIYYSQIVNDFQKGDIAEGYSVSREKKESFPLTVTSAQKNPTAFYLCASSPRGTVWREGQGDTQYFGPGTRLTVL.

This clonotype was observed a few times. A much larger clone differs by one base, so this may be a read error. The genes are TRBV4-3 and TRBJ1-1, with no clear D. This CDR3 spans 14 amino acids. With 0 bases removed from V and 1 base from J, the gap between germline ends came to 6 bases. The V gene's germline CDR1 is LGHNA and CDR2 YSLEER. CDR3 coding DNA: TGCGCCAGCAGCCAAGATTGGACGAACACTGAAGCTTTCTTT. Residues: CASSQDWTNTEAFF.

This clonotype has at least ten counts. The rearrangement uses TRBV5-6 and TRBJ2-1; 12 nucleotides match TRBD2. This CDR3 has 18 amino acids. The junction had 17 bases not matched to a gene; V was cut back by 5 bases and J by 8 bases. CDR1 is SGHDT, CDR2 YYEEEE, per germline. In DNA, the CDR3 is TGTGCCAGCAGTAGAGGGGCTAGCGGGAGGGCCCTGGGGGATGAGCAGTTCTTC. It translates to CASSRGASGRALGDEQFF.

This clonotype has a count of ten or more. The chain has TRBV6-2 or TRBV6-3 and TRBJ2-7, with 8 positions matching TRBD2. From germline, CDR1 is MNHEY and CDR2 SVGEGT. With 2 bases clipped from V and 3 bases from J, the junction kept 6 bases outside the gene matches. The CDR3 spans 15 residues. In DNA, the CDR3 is TGTGCCAGCAGTTACGGAGCGGGAGATGGCTACGAGCAGTACTTC. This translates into CASSYGAGDGYEQYF.